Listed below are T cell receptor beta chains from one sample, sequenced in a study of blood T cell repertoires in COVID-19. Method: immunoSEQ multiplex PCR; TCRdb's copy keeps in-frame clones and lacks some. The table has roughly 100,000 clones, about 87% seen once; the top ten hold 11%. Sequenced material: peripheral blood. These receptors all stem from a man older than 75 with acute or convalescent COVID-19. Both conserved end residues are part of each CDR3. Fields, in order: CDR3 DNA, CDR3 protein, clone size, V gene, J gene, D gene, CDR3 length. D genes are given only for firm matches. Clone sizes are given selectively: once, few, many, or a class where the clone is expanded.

TGTGCCAGTAGTGTAGGTCAGGGTTATGGCTACACCTTC	CASSVGQGYGYTF	NA	TRBV19	TRBJ1-2	NA	13
TGTGCCAGTAGTATCCCTCCCGGGTCATTAAAAGGCGGGCATAACTATGGCTACACCTTC	CASSIPPGSLKGGHNYGYTF	NA	TRBV19	TRBJ1-2	NA	20
TGTGCCAGCTCCCCGGACAGGAAGTCGGGTGAAAAACTGTTTTTT	CASSPDRKSGEKLFF	NA	TRBV18	TRBJ1-4	TRBD1	15
TGTGCCAGCTCACCAGTGAGGGAGGCGGAAGCTTTCTTT	CASSPVREAEAFF	NA	TRBV18	TRBJ1-1	NA	13
TGTGCCAGCAGCTTATTCAGACTCACTGAAGCTTTCTTT	CASSLFRLTEAFF	NA	TRBV5-6	TRBJ1-1	NA	13
TGTGCCAGCAGCTTGAGCGGGACAAACTATGGCTACACCTTC	CASSLSGTNYGYTF	once	TRBV5-6	TRBJ1-2	NA	14
TGTGCCACCAGTGATTCGAGCCTGACGGGAGGCTACACCTTC	CATSDSSLTGGYTF	NA	TRBV24-1	TRBJ1-2	NA	14
TGTGCCAGCAGTGAAGAAGGGGGCTCTAATGAAAAACTGTTTTTT	CASSEEGGSNEKLFF	NA	TRBV2	TRBJ1-4	TRBD1	15
TGTGCCAGCTCCTACGGACGTGACAGTAGGACTGAAGCTTTCTTT	CASSYGRDSRTEAFF	NA	TRBV18	TRBJ1-1	NA	15
TGTGCCAGTAGTATAGAAGGGGGAAGGCGAAACAATCAGCCCCAGCATTTT	CASSIEGGRRNNQPQHF	NA	TRBV19	TRBJ1-5	NA	17
TGTGCCAGCAGCTTCAACGGGAGGGTAGCGGGAGTGCTCGAGCAGTACTTC	CASSFNGRVAGVLEQYF	NA	TRBV7-9	TRBJ2-7	TRBD2	17
TGTGCCAGCAGCTTAGAGAGGATGCGGGGAAACGAGCAGTACTTC	CASSLERMRGNEQYF	NA	TRBV7-9	TRBJ2-7	NA	15
TGCAGCGTTGACCGAGCGAACACCGGGGAGCTGTTTTTT	CSVDRANTGELFF	NA	TRBV29-1	TRBJ2-2	NA	13